One sample yielded the 22 T cell receptor beta chains listed below, sequenced in a study of vaccination effects on CD4 cells after COVID-19. Researchers isolated CD4+ T cells once about eleven days of culture had elapsed. Vaccination of participants consisted of two doses of either the BNT162b2 or mRNA-1273 vaccine. Only in-frame clones appear in the TCRdb table, and some are missing; sequencing was by immunoSEQ multiplex PCR. This sample has approximately 74,000 clones; roughly four fifths occur once, and the top ten carry around 2.1%. No cognate antigen is known for these TCRs. The sequencing here drew on CD4+ T cells from PBMCs cultured without peptide, taken after COVID-19 vaccination. The origin of the receptors is a human donor who received a COVID-19 vaccine.

The CDR3 nucleotides are TGCAGCGTTGTGGGCGGCGGCCAAGAGACCCAGTACTTC. It translates to CSVVGGGQETQYF. This chain uses TRBV29-1 with TRBJ2-5; no reliable D call. Germline values: CDR1 SQVTM, CDR2 ANQGSEA. This CDR3 comprises 13 residues. V lost 4 bases to trimming and J lost 1 base, with 10 bases between them.

The rearrangement uses TRBV7-2 and TRBJ1-5, with 10 bases that match TRBD1. The CDR3 extends over 16 amino acids. V dropped 1 base and J dropped 2; count of bases not matched to a gene: 2. Per the germline V gene, CDR1 is SGHTA and CDR2 is FQGNSA. DNA for the CDR3: TGTGCCAGCAGCTTAGTCGGGACAGGGGGCAATCAGCCCCAGCATTTT. As protein: CASSLVGTGGNQPQHF.

The rearrangement uses TRBV7-2 and TRBJ1-4; unclear D gene. Germline V CDR1 and CDR2: SGHTA, FQGNSA. Between the trimmed V and J ends, which lost 3 bases and 5 bases, there was a span of 13 bases. The CDR3 is made up of 15 amino acids. This CDR3 is CASSFDGHHNEKLFF. CDR3 in DNA: TGTGCCAGCAGCTTTGACGGGCACCACAATGAAAAACTGTTTTTT.

Written as DNA, the CDR3 is TGTGCCAGTCACCGAGGGGTCCAGGGGGCGTATGGCTACACCTTC. Translation: CASHRGVQGAYGYTF. V and J are TRBV19 and TRBJ1-2, with 8 nucleotides matching TRBD1. Germline values: CDR1 LNHDA, CDR2 SQIVND (reference sequence). The CDR3 contains 15 residues. V was pared by 8 bases and J by 5 bases, with 13 bases of the junction left unmatched.

V usage is TRBV15 and J usage is TRBJ1-2; TRBD1 matches at 8 bases. From germline, CDR1 is LNHNV and CDR2 YYDKDF (reference sequence). V trimming: 5 bases; J trimming: 8 bases; junction bases outside the gene matches: 13. CDR3 length: 15 residues. CDR3 amino acids: CATSPGGVTGGGYTF. The CDR3 coding sequence is TGTGCCACCAGCCCGGGTGGGGTAACAGGGGGGGGCTACACCTTC.

The chain combines TRBV28 with TRBJ1-3; D gene uncertain. CDR1 MDHEN and CDR2 SYDVKM come from the germline V gene. The CDR3 spans 16 residues. With 4 bases removed from V and 2 bases from J, the gap between germline ends came to 15 bases. DNA for the CDR3: TGTGCCAGCAGTTCCGCGGGATCACTCCCTGGAAACACCATATATTTT. Translation: CASSSAGSLPGNTIYF.

The chain carries TRBV6-5 and TRBJ1-5; D unresolved. CDR3 size: 15 residues. Germline values: CDR1 MNHEY, CDR2 SVGAGI. Trimming stripped 5 bases from V and 0 bases from J, with 11 bases between. This chain's CDR3 is CASSLTVGSNQPQHF. The DNA of the CDR3 is TGTGCCAGCAGTCTAACAGTGGGTAGCAATCAGCCCCAGCATTTT.

The V call is TRBV19, the J call TRBJ1-5, with D possibly being TRBD1 (5 bases). This CDR3 has 14 residues. Germline-derived CDR1 and CDR2 are LNHDA and SQIVND (reference sequence). V shed 7 bases and J shed 0 bases, with 10 bases lying between them. The CDR3 bases are TGTGCCAGTAAGGGGATCAATAGCAATCAGCCCCAGCATTTT. Translating it yields CASKGINSNQPQHF.

The table lists this clone with a count of one. This chain uses TRBV2 with TRBJ2-2; D unresolved. The germline V and J ends were trimmed by 10 bases and 2 bases, with 11 bases remaining between them. Germline CDR1 and CDR2: SNHLY and FYNNEI. This CDR3 has 13 residues. CDR3 amino acids: CATGGVNTGELFF. The CDR3 nucleotides are TGTGCCACCGGTGGGGTAAACACCGGGGAGCTGTTTTTT.

The chain employs TRBV5-1 and TRBJ1-5, with D unresolved. CDR3 length: 15 amino acids. V dropped 5 bases and J dropped 0 bases, with 12 bases sitting between them. Germline lookup yields CDR1 SGHRS and CDR2 YFSETQ. In DNA, the CDR3 is TGCGCCAGCAGTCCAAGTTTTTTTAGCAATCAGCCCCAGCATTTT. It translates to CASSPSFFSNQPQHF.

V and J are TRBV6-2 or TRBV6-3 and TRBJ1-5; the D gene is possibly TRBD1 (5 bases). The length of the CDR3 is 13 residues. The V end was cut by 4 bases, the J end by 7 bases, with 11 bases between. The germline V gene encodes CDR1 MNHEY and CDR2 SVGEGT. The CDR3: CASSWDVKQPQHF. The CDR3 coding sequence is TGTGCCAGCAGTTGGGACGTAAAACAGCCCCAGCATTTT.

DNA of the CDR3: TGTGCCAGCAGCAAAGTGGGGCCCGACTCTGGAAACACCATATATTTT. Translating gives CASSKVGPDSGNTIYF. V is TRBV21-1 and J is TRBJ1-3; the table names TRBD1, a call not compared with the DNA. TRBV21-1 is termed a pseudogene. The CDR3 contains 16 residues.

The chain links TRBV4-1 to TRBJ1-2, with 7 bases identical to TRBD1. The germline V gene encodes CDR1 MGHRA and CDR2 YSYEKL. Germline trimming cut 0 bases from V and 8 bases from J; bases unmatched to any gene: 6. This CDR3 has 14 residues. The CDR3 DNA follows: TGCGCCAGCAGCCAAGATGAGGGGGCAGGAGGCTACACCTTC. Its protein product is CASSQDEGAGGYTF.

This clone is a singleton in its sample. The chain links TRBV2 to TRBJ2-7, with D maybe TRBD2 (5 bases). Germline values: CDR1 SNHLY, CDR2 FYNNEI. V was trimmed by 1 base and J by 10 bases, leaving 11 bases between them. The CDR3 contains 12 residues. This chain's CDR3 is CASSEGQRAQYV. CDR3 sequence (DNA): TGTGCCAGCAGTGAAGGTCAGAGGGCTCAGTACGTC.

J is TRBJ2-7 and V is TRBV14, with D perhaps matching TRBD2 (6 bases). The CDR3 runs to 13 residues. Germline CDR1 reads SGHDN; CDR2 reads FVKESK. Between the trimmed V and J ends, which lost 2 bases and 6 bases, there was a span of 11 bases. In DNA, the CDR3 is TGTGCCAGCAGCCAATTTGGGGGAGGCGAGCAGTACGTC. Protein product: CASSQFGGGEQYV.

The V call is TRBV6-5, the J call TRBJ1-2, with D possibly being TRBD1 (5 bases). Trimming took off 10 bases at V and 0 bases at J, with 12 bases between the two ends. The V gene's germline CDR1 is MNHEY and CDR2 SVGAGI. The CDR3 sequence is 13 residues long. The CDR3: CAIRQGANYGYTF. The CDR3 DNA is TGTGCCATCAGGCAGGGAGCTAACTATGGCTACACCTTC.

The gene calls are TRBV7-9 and TRBJ2-7, with 10 positions matching TRBD2. Germline assignment: CDR1 SEHNR and CDR2 FQNEAQ (reference sequence). Trimming took 2 bases from V and 6 from J; bases not matched to a gene: 4. The CDR3 totals 14 residues. CDR3 protein: CASSLTSGEGEQYV. CDR3 in DNA: TGTGCCAGCAGCTTAACTAGCGGGGAGGGCGAGCAGTACGTC.

The chain employs TRBV19 and TRBJ1-2, with no clear D. The CDR3 sequence is 15 residues long. Trimming took off 7 bases at V and 1 base at J, with 16 bases between the two ends. Germline values: CDR1 LNHDA, CDR2 SQIVND (reference sequence). The CDR3 nucleotides are TGTGCCAGTACGGCGGGAGACGGGGTTAACTATGGCTACACCTTC. The encoded protein is CASTAGDGVNYGYTF.

The chain recombines TRBV19 with TRBJ2-6; D not resolved. The CDR3 contains 15 residues. CDR1 and CDR2 (germline): LNHDA, SQIVND (reference sequence). V gave up 3 bases and J gave up 0 bases, with 6 bases separating them. The DNA for the CDR3 is TGTGCCAGTAGTATCTTACTCTCTGGGGCCAACGTCCTGACTTTC. Its translation is CASSILLSGANVLTF.

V usage is TRBV18 and J usage is TRBJ2-5; 8 bases are a match to TRBD1. Germline CDR1 reads KGHSH; CDR2 reads LQKENI. Trimming cost V 0 bases and J 2 bases; bases outside gene matches: 5. This CDR3 comprises 16 residues. DNA of the CDR3: TGTGCCAGCTCACCACCAAGGGGACAGGAACAAGAGACCCAGTACTTC. It translates to CASSPPRGQEQETQYF.

The chain joins TRBV7-9 to TRBJ2-3, with D unresolved. This CDR3 is built from 16 residues. Germline V CDR1 and CDR2: SEHNR, FQNEAQ (reference sequence). The V end was cut by 4 bases, the J end by 7 bases, with 21 bases between. CDR3 sequence reads: CASSSITLPGGNTQYF. Written as DNA, the CDR3 is TGTGCCAGCAGCTCGATCACACTCCCCGGTGGGAATACGCAGTATTTT.

The chain is built from TRBV7-3 and TRBJ2-1, with TRBD1 as a possible D gene (6 bases). The germline V gene encodes CDR1 SGHTA and CDR2 FQGTGA. This CDR3 has 15 amino acids. V lost 3 bases and J 4 bases, leaving 13 bases between the germline ends. This CDR3 is CASSFTPDSYNEQFF. For the CDR3, the DNA is TGTGCCAGCAGCTTCACCCCGGACAGTTACAATGAGCAGTTCTTC.